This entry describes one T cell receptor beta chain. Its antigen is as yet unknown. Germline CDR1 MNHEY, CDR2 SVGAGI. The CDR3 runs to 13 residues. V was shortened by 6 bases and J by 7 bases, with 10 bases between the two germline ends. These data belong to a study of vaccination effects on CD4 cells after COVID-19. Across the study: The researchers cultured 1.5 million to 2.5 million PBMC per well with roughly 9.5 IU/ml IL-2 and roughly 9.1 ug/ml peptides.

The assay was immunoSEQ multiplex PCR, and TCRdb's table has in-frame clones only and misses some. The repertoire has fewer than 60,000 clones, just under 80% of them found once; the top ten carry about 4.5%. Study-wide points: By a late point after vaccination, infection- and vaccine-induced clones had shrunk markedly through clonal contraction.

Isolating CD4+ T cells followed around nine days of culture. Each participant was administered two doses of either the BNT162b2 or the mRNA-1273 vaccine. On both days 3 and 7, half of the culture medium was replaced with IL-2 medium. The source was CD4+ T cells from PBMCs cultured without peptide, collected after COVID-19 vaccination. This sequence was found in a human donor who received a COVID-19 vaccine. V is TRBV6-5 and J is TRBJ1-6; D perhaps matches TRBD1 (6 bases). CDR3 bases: TGTGCCAGCAGCCGGACAGACAATTCACCCCTCCACTTT. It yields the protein CASSRTDNSPLHF.